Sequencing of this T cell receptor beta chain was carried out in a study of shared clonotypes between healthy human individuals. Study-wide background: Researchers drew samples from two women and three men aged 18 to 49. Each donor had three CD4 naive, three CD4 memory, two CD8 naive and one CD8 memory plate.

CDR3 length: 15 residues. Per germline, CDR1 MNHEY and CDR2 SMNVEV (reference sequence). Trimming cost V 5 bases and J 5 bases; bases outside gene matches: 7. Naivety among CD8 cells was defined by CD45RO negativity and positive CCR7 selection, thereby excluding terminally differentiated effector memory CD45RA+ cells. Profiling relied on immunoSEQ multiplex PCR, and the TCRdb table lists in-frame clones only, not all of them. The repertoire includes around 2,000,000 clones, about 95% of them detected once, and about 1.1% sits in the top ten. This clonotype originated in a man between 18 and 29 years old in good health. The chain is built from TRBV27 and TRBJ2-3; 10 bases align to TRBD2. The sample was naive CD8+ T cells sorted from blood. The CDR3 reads CASSPSAGGIDTQYF. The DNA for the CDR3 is TGTGCCAGCAGTCCTTCAGCGGGAGGGATAGATACGCAGTATTTT.